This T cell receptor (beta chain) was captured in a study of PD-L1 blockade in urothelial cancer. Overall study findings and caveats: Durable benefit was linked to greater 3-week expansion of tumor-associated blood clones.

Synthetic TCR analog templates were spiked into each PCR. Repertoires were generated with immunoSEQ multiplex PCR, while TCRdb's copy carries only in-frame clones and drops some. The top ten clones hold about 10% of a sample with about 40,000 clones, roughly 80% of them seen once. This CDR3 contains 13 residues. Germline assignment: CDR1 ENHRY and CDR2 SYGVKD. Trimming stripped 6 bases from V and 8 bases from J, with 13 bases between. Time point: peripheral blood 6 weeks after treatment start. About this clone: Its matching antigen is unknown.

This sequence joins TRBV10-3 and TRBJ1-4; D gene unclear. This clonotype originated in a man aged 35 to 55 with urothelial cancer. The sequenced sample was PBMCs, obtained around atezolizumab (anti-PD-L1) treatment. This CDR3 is CAISRREKEKLFF. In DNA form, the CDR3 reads TGTGCCATCAGCCGCCGGGAAAAAGAAAAACTGTTTTTT.